The 10 T cell receptor beta chains in this list originate from one sample, sequenced in a study of OX40 agonist ivuxolimab in advanced cancers. The method behind the library was the immunoSEQ multiplex PCR assay. The immuneACCESS repertoire file appears here via TCRdb, limited to in-frame rearrangements. These files lack a portion of the clones; in checked studies, under half of the deficit traces to unresolved V genes, and the cause of the others is not known. The sample data list 80,000 to 100,000 clones, and roughly 88% of these were observed just once. Of the sample, roughly 0.32% is held by the ten largest clones. Sequenced here: CD4+ or CD8+ T cells sorted from blood, sampled in a trial of the OX40 agonist ivuxolimab. All receptors derive from an adult with an advanced solid tumor such as melanoma, head and neck, liver or kidney cancer.

The CDR3 sequence: CASSFDQGILYF. The CDR3 nucleotides read TGCGCCAGCAGCTTTGATCAGGGTATACTGTACTTC. The chain links TRBV5-1 to TRBJ2-7, with D perhaps TRBD1 (5 bases). Germline CDR1 reads SGHRS; CDR2 reads YFSETQ. The V end lost 2 bases, the J end lost 12 bases, and 15 bases lay between the germline ends. The CDR3 extends over 12 amino acids.

This clone appeared once. V and J are TRBV5-4 and TRBJ2-3, with D possibly being TRBD2 (5 bases). The germline gives CDR1 SGHNT, CDR2 YYREEE (reference sequence). The CDR3 loop spans 15 amino acids. V lost 2 bases to trimming and J lost 4 bases, with 14 bases between them. The CDR3 protein is CASSLRGSRADTQYF. In nucleotides, the CDR3 is TGTGCCAGCAGCTTACGAGGGAGTCGGGCAGATACGCAGTATTTT.

V is TRBV5-8 and J is TRBJ2-5, with TRBD2 matching 9 bases. The V and J ends lost 5 bases and 5 bases, in that order; junction bases with no gene match: 7. Looked up from germline, CDR1 is SGHTS and CDR2 is YDEGEE. The CDR3 consists of 14 residues. The DNA for the CDR3 is TGTGCCAGCAGTGCGGGACTAGCTATGGAGACCCAGTACTTC. It translates to CASSAGLAMETQYF. Full variable domain (rest looked up from reference TRBV5-8 and TRBJ2-5): EAGVTQSPTHLIKTRGQQATLRCSPISGHTSVYWYQQALGLGLQFLLWYDEGEERNRGNFPPRFSGRQFPNYSSELNVNALELEDSALYLCASSAGLAMETQYFGPGTRLLVL.

The chain recombines TRBV16 with TRBJ2-5; perhaps D is TRBD1 or TRBD2 (5 bases each). The CDR3 runs to 13 residues. From germline, CDR1 is KGHSY and CDR2 FQNENV. V was trimmed by 2 bases and J by 5 bases, leaving 9 bases between them. DNA for the CDR3: TGTGCCAGCAGCCAAGGGACGCAGGAGACCCAGTACTTC. Amino acid sequence: CASSQGTQETQYF.

The genes are TRBV13 and TRBJ1-2; no clear D. The CDR3 has 14 amino acids. Germline V gives CDR1 PRHDT, CDR2 FYEKMQ (reference sequence). V was clipped by 1 base and J by 4 bases, with 10 bases between them. CDR3 protein: CASSLDPGGYGYTF. For the CDR3, the DNA is TGTGCCAGCAGCTTAGATCCGGGAGGCTATGGCTACACCTTC.

The chain is built from TRBV4-1 and TRBJ2-7, with 7 positions matching TRBD1. The CDR3 consists of 15 residues. Germline loops: CDR1 MGHRA, CDR2 YSYEKL. V lost 4 bases and J lost 0; bases outside the gene matches: 6. The CDR3 sequence: CASSPTGQTSYEQYF. As DNA, the CDR3 is TGCGCCAGCAGCCCAACGGGACAGACCTCCTACGAGCAGTACTTC.

V gene TRBV18 combines with J gene TRBJ1-1; TRBD1 agrees at 10 bases. After removal of 3 bases from V and 6 bases from J, the junction contained 4 bases not matched to a gene. Germline CDR1 is KGHSH and CDR2 is LQKENI. The CDR3 runs 14 residues. Here the CDR3 reads CASSPGQGGAEAFF. CDR3 DNA: TGTGCCAGCTCACCCGGACAGGGGGGCGCTGAAGCTTTCTTT.

The V gene is TRBV9, the J gene TRBJ2-7; tentative D call: TRBD2 (6 bases). Trimming stripped 0 bases from V and 2 bases from J, with 9 bases between. Germline V gene lookup returns CDR1 SGDLS and CDR2 YYNGEE. CDR3 length: 14 amino acids. The DNA of the CDR3 is TGTGCCAGCAGCGTAGATCGACTAGCCTACGAGCAGTACTTC. It encodes CASSVDRLAYEQYF. Full variable domain (remainder filled in from reference TRBV9 and TRBJ2-7): DSGVTQTPKHLITATGQRVTLRCSPRSGDLSVYWYQQSLDQGLQFLIQYYNGEERAKGNILERFSAQQFPDLHSELNLSSLELGDSALYFCASSVDRLAYEQYFGPGTRLTVT.

The CDR3 here is CASSLTGAAHNEQFF. Written as DNA, the CDR3 is TGTGCCAGCAGCTTAACGGGGGCTGCCCACAATGAGCAGTTCTTC. The V and J genes are TRBV7-3 and TRBJ2-1, with D maybe TRBD1 (6 bases). Trimming took off 0 bases at V and 5 bases at J, with 11 bases between the two ends. The germline V gene encodes CDR1 SGHTA and CDR2 FQGTGA. The CDR3 consists of 15 residues.

The V call is TRBV27, the J call TRBJ1-2; perhaps TRBD1 as D (6 bases). The V gene's germline CDR1 is MNHEY and CDR2 SMNVEV (reference sequence). Trimming pared 2 bases from V and 6 bases from J, leaving 13 bases between. This CDR3 comprises 14 residues. The CDR3 sequence: CASSLTGAPNGYTF. CDR3 coding DNA: TGTGCCAGCAGTTTAACGGGGGCGCCTAATGGCTACACCTTC.